The clone carrying this T cell receptor (beta chain) was observed a handful of times. The target antigen is unknown. Amplification yielded TCR beta CDR3 regions, with RNA transcripts as the source. RT-PCR in the first round (using the HTBI primer set) targeted the TCR CDR3. TCRdb itself ran the multiplex PCR reads through MiXCR, one entry per CDR3 protein. This table holds hundreds of thousands of distinct CDR3 sequences, less than 15% found once. The CDR3 totals 14 residues. CDR1 is SGHTA, CDR2 FQGNSA, per germline. Losses at the gene ends were 5 bases for V and 5 bases for J; bases not matched to a gene: 3. These data originate in a study of T cells in Graves' hyperthyroidism and ophthalmopathy. Study results and limitations: Before onset, ophthalmopathy was predicted by the model a median around 6 months earlier. Expanded thyroid clonotypes (above 0.001) were mostly also found in blood.

The chain links TRBV7-2 to TRBJ1-6, with 7 positions matching TRBD1. Sequenced input: blood. The sequence was collected from a woman aged 18 to 35 with Graves' hyperthyroidism. CDR3 bases: TGTGCCAGCAGCGTAACAGGGGATAATTCACCCCTCCACTTT. It yields the protein CASSVTGDNSPLHF. The full variable domain, rest sourced from reference TRBV7-2 and TRBJ1-6, is GAGVSQSPSNKVTEKGKDVELRCDPISGHTALYWYRQSLGQGLEFLIYFQGNSAPDKSGLPSDRFSAERTGGSVSTLTIQRTQQEDSAVYLCASSVTGDNSPLHFGNGTRLTVT.